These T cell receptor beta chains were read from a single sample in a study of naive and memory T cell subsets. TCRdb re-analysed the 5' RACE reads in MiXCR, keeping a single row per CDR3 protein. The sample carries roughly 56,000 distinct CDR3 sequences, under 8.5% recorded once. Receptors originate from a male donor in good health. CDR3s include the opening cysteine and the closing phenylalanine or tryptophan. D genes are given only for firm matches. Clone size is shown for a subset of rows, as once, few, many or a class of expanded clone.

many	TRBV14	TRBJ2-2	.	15	CASSPFTGNTGELFF	TGTGCCAGCAGCCCTTTTACAGGGAACACCGGGGAGCTGTTTTTT
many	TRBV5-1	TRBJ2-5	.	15	CASSLFGGIQETQYF	TGCGCCAGCAGCTTGTTCGGCGGTATCCAAGAGACCCAGTACTTC
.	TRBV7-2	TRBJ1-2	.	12	CASSPSPYGYTF	TGTGCCAGCAGCCCTAGCCCCTATGGCTACACCTTC
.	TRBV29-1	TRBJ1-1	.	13	CSMYQPENTEAFF	TGCAGCATGTACCAGCCCGAGAACACTGAAGCTTTCTTT
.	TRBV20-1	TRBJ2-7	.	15	CSARGGGQTSYEQYF	TGCAGTGCTAGAGGGGGCGGGCAGACCTCCTACGAGCAGTACTTC
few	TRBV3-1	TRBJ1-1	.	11	CASSLQTEAFF	TGTGCCAGCAGCCTACAGACTGAAGCTTTCTTT
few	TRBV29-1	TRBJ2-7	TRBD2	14	CSVDPRGGGYEQYF	TGCAGCGTCGACCCGCGCGGGGGTGGCTACGAGCAGTACTTC
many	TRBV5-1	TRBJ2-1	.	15	CASSLDGLSYNEQFF	TGCGCCAGCAGCTTGGACGGGTTGTCCTACAATGAGCAGTTCTTC
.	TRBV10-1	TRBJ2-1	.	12	CAGMSGNNEQFF	TGCGCCGGGATGAGTGGTAACAATGAGCAGTTCTTC
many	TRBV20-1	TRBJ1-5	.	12	CSARASGEPQHF	TGCAGTGCTAGAGCCTCCGGTGAGCCCCAGCATTTT
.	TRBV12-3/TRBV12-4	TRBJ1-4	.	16	CASSLTGWVANEKLFF	TGTGCCAGCAGTTTAACGGGCTGGGTGGCTAATGAAAAACTGTTTTTT
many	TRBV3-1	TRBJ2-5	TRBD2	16	CASSQISGRAGETQYF	TGTGCCAGCAGCCAAATTAGCGGGAGGGCCGGGGAGACCCAGTACTTC
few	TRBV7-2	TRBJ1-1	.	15	CASSSEARGEIEAFF	TGTGCCAGCAGCTCCGAAGCACGGGGCGAGATTGAAGCTTTCTTT
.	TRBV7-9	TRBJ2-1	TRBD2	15	CASSLVASGYNEQFF	TGTGCCAGCAGCTTAGTGGCTAGCGGATACAATGAGCAGTTCTTC
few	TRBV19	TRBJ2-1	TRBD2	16	CASSRLAGDSYNEQFF	TGTGCCAGTAGCAGACTAGCGGGAGACTCCTACAATGAGCAGTTCTTC
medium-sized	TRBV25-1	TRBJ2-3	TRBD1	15	CASSEEAGGLNTQYF	TGTGCCAGCAGTGAAGAGGCAGGGGGATTGAATACGCAGTATTTT
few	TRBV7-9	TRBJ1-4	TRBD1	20	CASSPLRITEQGVPNEKLFF	TGTGCCAGCAGCCCCTTAAGGATTACGGAACAGGGGGTCCCTAATGAAAAACTGTTTTTT
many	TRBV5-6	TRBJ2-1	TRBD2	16	CASARVTSGRTAEQFF	TGTGCCAGCGCCCGTGTGACTAGCGGGAGAACCGCTGAGCAGTTCTTC
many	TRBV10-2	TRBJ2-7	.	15	CASTIDSANSYEQYF	TGCGCCAGCACCATTGACAGCGCAAACTCCTACGAGCAGTACTTC
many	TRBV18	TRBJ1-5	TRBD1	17	CASSPAGTGDSNQPQHF	TGTGCCAGCTCACCAGCTGGGACAGGGGACAGCAATCAGCCCCAGCATTTT
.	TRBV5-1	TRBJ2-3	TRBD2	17	CASSLDPAGGVTDTQYF	TGCGCCAGCAGCTTGGATCCAGCGGGAGGAGTAACAGATACGCAGTATTTT
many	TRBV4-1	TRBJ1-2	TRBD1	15	CASSQPDRGTYGYTF	TGCGCCAGCAGCCAGCCCGACAGGGGCACCTATGGCTACACCTTC
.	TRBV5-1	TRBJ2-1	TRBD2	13	CASISGSGDEQFF	TGCGCCAGCATTAGCGGGAGCGGGGATGAGCAGTTCTTC
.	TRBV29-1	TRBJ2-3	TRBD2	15	CSGTLAGEYSDTQYF	TGCAGCGGGACCCTAGCGGGGGAGTACTCAGATACGCAGTATTTT
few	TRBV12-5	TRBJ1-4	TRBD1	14	CASGDPGQTEKLFF	TGTGCTAGTGGTGATCCGGGACAGACAGAAAAACTGTTTTTT
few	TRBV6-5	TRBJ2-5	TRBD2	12	CASSLWGGTQYF	TGTGCCAGCAGCTTGTGGGGGGGGACCCAGTACTTC
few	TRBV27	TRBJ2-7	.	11	CASSTGAEQYF	TGTGCCAGCTCCACGGGGGCCGAGCAGTACTTC
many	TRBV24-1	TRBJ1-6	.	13	CATSGGDGSPLHF	TGTGCCACCAGTGGAGGAGATGGATCACCCCTCCACTTT
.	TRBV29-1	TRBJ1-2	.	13	CSVRDSGNYGYTF	TGCAGCGTTCGGGATAGCGGTAACTATGGCTACACCTTC
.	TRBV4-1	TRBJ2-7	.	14	CASSLEQGHYEQYF	TGCGCCAGCAGCTTAGAACAGGGACACTACGAGCAGTACTTC
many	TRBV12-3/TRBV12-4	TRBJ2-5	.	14	CASSRPQDQETQYF	TGTGCCAGCAGTCGCCCGCAGGACCAAGAGACCCAGTACTTC
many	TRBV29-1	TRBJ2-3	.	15	CSVEDHGSITDTQYF	TGCAGCGTTGAGGATCACGGGAGTATTACAGATACGCAGTATTTT
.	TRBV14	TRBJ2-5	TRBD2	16	CASSQGTSGGLETQYF	TGTGCCAGCAGCCAAGGAACTAGCGGGGGTTTAGAGACCCAGTACTTC
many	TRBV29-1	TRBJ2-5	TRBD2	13	CSVKGGDQETQYF	TGCAGCGTAAAGGGAGGGGATCAAGAGACCCAGTACTTC
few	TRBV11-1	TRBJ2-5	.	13	CASSANYQETQYF	TGTGCCAGCAGCGCAAACTACCAAGAGACCCAGTACTTC
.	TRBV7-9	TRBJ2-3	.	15	CASSSSWTPTDTQYF	TGTGCCAGCAGCTCATCTTGGACCCCCACAGATACGCAGTATTTT